The entry below describes one T cell receptor beta chain. The data were taken from a study of blood T cell repertoires in COVID-19. Study-wide background: Samples representing acute and convalescent COVID-19 were sourced from the United States, Italy and Spain.

Original analysis: Amplified reference gene primers provided the basis for estimating nucleated cell counts. Repertoires were generated with immunoSEQ multiplex PCR, while TCRdb's copy carries only in-frame clones and drops some. Clone size and V and J calls were adopted from that table, with D and trimming inferred from the DNA. The sample includes about 60,000 clones, over 80% of them seen just once. The TCR comes from a human donor with active COVID-19. The donor label of this sample is uncertain. Sequenced material: peripheral blood.

The CDR3 bases are TGCGCCAGCAGTCCACTAGCGGGAGGCCCTATGACCGGGGAGCTGTTTTTT. This encodes CASSPLAGGPMTGELFF. This chain joins TRBV5-1 and TRBJ2-2; 12 positions agree with TRBD2. The CDR3 is 17 amino acids. CDR1 is SGHRS and CDR2 is YFSETQ in the germline V gene. The ends lost 5 bases at V and 5 bases at J; junction bases unmatched: 10.